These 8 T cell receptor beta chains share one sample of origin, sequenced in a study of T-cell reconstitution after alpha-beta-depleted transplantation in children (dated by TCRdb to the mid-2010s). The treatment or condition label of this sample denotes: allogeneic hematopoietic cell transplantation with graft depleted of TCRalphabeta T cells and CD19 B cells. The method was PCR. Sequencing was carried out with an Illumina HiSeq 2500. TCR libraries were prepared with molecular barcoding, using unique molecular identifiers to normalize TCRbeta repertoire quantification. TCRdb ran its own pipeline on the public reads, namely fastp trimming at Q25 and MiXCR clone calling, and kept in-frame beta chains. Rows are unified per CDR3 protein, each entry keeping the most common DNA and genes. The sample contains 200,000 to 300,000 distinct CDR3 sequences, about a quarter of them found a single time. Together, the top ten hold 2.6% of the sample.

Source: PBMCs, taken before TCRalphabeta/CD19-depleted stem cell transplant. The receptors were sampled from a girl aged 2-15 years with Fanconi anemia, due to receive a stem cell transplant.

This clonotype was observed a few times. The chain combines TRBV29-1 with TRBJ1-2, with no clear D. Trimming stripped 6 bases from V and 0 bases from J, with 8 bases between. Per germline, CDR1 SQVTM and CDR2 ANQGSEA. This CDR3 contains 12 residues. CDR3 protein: CSVTPSNYGYTF. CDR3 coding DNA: TGCAGCGTGACACCTTCTAACTATGGCTACACCTTC.

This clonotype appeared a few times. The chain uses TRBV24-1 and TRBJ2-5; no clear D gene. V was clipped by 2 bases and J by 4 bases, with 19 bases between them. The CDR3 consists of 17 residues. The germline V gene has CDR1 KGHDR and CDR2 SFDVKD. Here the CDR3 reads CATSDSLGGVSGETQYF. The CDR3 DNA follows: TGTGCCACCAGTGATTCCCTCGGTGGGGTTTCGGGAGAGACCCAGTACTTC.

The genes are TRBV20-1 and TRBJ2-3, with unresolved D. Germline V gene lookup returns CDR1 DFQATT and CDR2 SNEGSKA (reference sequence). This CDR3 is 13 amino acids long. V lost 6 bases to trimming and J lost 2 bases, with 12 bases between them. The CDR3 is CSAVPHLTDTQYF. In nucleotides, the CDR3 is TGCAGTGCAGTCCCTCATCTCACAGATACGCAGTATTTT.

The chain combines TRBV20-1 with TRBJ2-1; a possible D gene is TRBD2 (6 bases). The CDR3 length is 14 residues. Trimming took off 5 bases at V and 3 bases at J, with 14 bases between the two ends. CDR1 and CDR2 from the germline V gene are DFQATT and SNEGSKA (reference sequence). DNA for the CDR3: TGCAGTGCTTCGACGGGGGATCACTACAATGAGCAGTTCTTC. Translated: CSASTGDHYNEQFF.

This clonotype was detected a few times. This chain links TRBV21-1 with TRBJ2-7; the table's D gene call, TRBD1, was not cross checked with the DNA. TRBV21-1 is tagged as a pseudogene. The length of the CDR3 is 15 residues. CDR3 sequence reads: CASSKERQGAYEQYF. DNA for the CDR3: TGTGCCAGCAGCAAAGAGAGACAGGGGGCCTACGAGCAGTACTTC.

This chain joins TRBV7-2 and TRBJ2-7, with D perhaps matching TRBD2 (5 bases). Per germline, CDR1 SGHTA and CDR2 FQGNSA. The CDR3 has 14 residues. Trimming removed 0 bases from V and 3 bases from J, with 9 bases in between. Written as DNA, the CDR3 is TGTGCCAGCAGCTTAGCGGGAGCCTTCTACGAGCAGTACTTC. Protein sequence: CASSLAGAFYEQYF.

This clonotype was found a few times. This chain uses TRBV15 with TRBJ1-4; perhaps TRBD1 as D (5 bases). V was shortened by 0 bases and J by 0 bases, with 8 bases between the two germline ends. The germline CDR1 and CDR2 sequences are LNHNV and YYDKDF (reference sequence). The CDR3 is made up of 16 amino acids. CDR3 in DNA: TGTGCCACCAGCAGAGATTCCAGGGCAACTAATGAAAAACTGTTTTTT. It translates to CATSRDSRATNEKLFF.

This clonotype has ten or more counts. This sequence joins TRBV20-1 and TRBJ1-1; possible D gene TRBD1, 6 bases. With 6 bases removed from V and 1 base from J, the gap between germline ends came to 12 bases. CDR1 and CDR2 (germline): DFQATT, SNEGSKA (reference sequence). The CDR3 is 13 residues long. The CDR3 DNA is TGCAGTGCGAGGGGACAATCGAACACTGAAGCTTTCTTT. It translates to CSARGQSNTEAFF.